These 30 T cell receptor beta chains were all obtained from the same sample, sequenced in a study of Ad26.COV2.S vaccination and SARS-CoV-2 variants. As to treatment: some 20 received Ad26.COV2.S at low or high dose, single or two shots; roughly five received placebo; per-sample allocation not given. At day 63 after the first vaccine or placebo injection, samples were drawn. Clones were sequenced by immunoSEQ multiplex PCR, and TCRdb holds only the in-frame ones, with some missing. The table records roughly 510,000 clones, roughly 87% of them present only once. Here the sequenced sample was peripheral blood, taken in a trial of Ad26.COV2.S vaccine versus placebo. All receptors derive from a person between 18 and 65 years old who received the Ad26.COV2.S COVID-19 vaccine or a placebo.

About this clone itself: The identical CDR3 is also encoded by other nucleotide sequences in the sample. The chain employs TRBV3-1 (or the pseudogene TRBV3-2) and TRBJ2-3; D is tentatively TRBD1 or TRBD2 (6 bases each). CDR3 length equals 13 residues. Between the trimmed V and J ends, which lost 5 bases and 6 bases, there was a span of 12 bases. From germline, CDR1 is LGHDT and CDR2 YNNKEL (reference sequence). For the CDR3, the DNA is TGTGCCAGCAGCGATAGGGGGGTGGATACGCAGTATTTT. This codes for CASSDRGVDTQYF.

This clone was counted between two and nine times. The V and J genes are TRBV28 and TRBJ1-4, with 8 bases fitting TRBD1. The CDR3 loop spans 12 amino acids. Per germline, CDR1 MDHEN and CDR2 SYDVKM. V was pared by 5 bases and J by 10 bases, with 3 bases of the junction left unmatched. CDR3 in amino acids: CASSGTGGKLFF. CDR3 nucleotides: TGTGCCAGCAGTGGTACAGGGGGAAAACTGTTTTTT.

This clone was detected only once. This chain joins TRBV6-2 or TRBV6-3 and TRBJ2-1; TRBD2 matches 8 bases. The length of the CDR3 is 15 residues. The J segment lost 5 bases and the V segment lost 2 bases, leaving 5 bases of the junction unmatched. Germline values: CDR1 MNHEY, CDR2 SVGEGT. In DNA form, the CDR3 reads TGTGCCAGCAGTTACCTTGGCGGGAGGAACAATGAGCAGTTCTTC. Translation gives CASSYLGGRNNEQFF.

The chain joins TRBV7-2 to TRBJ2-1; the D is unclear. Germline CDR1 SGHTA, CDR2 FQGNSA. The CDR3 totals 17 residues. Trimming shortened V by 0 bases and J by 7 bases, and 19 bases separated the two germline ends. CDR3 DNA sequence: TGTGCCAGCAGCTTAGCGCGTGGCACTCCAGGAAGGAATGAGCAGTTCTTC. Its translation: CASSLARGTPGRNEQFF.

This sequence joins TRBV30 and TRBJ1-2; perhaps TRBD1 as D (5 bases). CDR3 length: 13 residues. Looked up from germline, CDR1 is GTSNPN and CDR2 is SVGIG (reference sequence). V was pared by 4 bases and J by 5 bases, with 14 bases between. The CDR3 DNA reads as TGTGCCTGGACCCATCAGGGTTGGTATGGCTACACCTTC. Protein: CAWTHQGWYGYTF.

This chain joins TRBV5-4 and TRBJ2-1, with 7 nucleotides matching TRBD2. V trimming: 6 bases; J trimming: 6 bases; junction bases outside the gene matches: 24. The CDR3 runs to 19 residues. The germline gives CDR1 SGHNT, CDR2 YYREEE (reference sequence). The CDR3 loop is CASTRPGFRGRAVGNEQFF. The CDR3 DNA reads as TGTGCCAGCACCAGACCGGGGTTTAGAGGGAGGGCGGTGGGCAATGAGCAGTTCTTC.

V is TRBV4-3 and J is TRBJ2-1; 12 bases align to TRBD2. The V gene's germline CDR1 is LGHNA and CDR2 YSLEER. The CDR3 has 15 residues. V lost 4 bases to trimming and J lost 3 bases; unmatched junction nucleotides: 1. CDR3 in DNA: TGCGCCAGCAGCCCTAGCGGGAGGGACTACAATGAGCAGTTCTTC. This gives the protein CASSPSGRDYNEQFF.

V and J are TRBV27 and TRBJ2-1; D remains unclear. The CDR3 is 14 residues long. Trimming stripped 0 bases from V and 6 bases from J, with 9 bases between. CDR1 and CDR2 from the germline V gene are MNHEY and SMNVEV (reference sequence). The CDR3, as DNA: TGTGCCAGCAGTTTATCCGGGCGTGGCAATGAGCAGTTCTTC. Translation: CASSLSGRGNEQFF.

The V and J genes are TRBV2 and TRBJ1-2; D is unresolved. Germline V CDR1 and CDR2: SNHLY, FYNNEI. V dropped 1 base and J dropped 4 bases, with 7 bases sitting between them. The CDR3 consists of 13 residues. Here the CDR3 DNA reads TGTGCCAGCAGTGAAGGACTGCCCTATGGCTACACCTTC. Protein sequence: CASSEGLPYGYTF.

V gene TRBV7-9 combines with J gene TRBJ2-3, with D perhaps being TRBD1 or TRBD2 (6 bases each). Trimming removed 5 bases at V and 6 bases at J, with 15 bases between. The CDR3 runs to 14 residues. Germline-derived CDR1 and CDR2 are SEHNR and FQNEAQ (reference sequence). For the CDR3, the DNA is TGTGCCAGCAGCCGGGCCGGGGGCTGGGATACGCAGTATTTT. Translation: CASSRAGGWDTQYF.

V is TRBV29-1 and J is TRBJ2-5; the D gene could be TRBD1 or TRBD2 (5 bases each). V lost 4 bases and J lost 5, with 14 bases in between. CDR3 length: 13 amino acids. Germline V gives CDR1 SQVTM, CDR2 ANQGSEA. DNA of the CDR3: TGCAGCGTTGGAAGGGTAGAGGGGGAGACCCAGTACTTC. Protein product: CSVGRVEGETQYF. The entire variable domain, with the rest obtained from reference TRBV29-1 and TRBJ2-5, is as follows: SAVISQKPSRDICQRGTSLTIQCQVDSQVTMMFWYRQQPGQSLTLIATANQGSEATYESGFVIDKFPISRPNLTFSTLTVSNMSPEDSSIYLCSVGRVEGETQYFGPGTRLLVL.

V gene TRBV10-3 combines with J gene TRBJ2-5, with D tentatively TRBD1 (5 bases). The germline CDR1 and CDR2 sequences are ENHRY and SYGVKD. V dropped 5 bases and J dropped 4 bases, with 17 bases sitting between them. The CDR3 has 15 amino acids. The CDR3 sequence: CAISRTPPGRETQYF. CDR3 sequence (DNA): TGTGCCATCAGTCGGACACCCCCCGGACGAGAGACCCAGTACTTC.

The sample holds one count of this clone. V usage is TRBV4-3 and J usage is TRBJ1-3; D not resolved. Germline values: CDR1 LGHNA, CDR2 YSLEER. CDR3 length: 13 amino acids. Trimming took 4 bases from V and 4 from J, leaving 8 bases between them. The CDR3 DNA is TGCGCCAGCAGCCCCACCAGGGGAAACACCATATATTTT. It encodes CASSPTRGNTIYF.

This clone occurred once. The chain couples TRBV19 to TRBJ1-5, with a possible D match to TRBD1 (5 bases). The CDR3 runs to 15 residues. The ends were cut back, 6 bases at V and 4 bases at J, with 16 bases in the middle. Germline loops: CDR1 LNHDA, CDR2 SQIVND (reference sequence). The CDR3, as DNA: TGTGCCAGTAGGGACCACGGGGCAGTGAATCAGCCCCAGCATTTT. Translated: CASRDHGAVNQPQHF.

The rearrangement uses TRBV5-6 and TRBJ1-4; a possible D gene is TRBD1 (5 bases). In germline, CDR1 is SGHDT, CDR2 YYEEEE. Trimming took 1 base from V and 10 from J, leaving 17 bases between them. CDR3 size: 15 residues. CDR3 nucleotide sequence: TGTGCCAGCAGCTTGATACAGGTCCTACGGGGAAAACTGTTTTTT. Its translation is CASSLIQVLRGKLFF.

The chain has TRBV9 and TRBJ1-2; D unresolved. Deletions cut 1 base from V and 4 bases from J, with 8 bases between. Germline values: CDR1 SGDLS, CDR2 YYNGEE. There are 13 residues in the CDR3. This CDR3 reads CASSVSRGYGYTF. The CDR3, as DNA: TGTGCCAGCAGCGTATCACGGGGCTATGGCTACACCTTC. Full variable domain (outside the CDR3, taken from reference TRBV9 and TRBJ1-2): DSGVTQTPKHLITATGQRVTLRCSPRSGDLSVYWYQQSLDQGLQFLIQYYNGEERAKGNILERFSAQQFPDLHSELNLSSLELGDSALYFCASSVSRGYGYTFGSGTRLTVV.

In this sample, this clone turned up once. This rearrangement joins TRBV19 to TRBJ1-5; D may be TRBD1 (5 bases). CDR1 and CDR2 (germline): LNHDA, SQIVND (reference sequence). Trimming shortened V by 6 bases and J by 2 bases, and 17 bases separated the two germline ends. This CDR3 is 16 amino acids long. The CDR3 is CASRQALGRGNQPQHF. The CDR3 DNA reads TGTGCCAGTAGGCAGGCGCTGGGGCGAGGCAATCAGCCCCAGCATTTT.

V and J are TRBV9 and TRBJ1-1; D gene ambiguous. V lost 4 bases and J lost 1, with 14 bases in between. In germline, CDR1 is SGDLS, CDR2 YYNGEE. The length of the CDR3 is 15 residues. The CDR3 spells CASSPQLERNTEAFF. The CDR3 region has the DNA TGTGCCAGCAGCCCCCAGTTGGAGAGGAACACTGAAGCTTTCTTT.

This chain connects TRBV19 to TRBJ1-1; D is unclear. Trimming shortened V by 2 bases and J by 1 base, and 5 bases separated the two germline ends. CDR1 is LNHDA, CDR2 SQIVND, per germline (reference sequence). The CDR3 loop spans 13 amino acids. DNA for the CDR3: TGTGCCAGTAGTATATATTGGAACACTGAAGCTTTCTTT. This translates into CASSIYWNTEAFF.

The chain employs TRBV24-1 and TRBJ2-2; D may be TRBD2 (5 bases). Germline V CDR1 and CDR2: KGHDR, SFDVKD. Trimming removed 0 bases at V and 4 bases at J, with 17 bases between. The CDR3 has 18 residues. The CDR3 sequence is CATSDLPDPGLGTGELFF. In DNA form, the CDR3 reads TGTGCCACCAGTGATTTGCCGGATCCGGGATTAGGCACCGGGGAGCTGTTTTTT.

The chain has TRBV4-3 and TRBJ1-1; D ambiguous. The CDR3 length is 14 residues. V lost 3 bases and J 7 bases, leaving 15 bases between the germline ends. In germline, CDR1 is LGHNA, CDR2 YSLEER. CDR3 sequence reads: CASSQGREGYEAFF. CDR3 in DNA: TGCGCCAGCAGCCAGGGCCGGGAAGGGTATGAAGCTTTCTTT.

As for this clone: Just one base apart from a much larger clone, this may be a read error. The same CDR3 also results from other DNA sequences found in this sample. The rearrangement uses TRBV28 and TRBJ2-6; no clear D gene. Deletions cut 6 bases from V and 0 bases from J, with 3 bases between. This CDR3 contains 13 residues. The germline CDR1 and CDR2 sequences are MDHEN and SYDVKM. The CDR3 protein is CASRGSGANVLTF. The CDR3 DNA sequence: TGTGCCAGCAGGGGCTCTGGGGCCAACGTCCTGACTTTC.

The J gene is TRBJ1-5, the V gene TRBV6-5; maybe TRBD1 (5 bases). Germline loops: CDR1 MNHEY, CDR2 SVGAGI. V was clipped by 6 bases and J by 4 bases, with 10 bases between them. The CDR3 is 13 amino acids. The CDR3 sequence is CASRDSLNQPQHF. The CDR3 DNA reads TGTGCCAGCAGAGACAGCCTAAATCAGCCCCAGCATTTT.

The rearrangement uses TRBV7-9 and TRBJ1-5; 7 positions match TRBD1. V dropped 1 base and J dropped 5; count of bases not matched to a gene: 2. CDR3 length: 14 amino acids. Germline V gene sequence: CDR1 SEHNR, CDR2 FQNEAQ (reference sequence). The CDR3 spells CASSLGQGDQPQHF. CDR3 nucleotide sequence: TGTGCCAGCAGCTTAGGACAGGGCGATCAGCCCCAGCATTTT.

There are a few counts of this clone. CDR3 in amino acids: CASSVDQANQPQHF. CDR3 DNA sequence: TGTGCCAGCAGCGTAGATCAGGCTAATCAGCCCCAGCATTTT. V gene TRBV9 combines with J gene TRBJ1-5; D is undetermined. The V gene's germline CDR1 is SGDLS and CDR2 YYNGEE. Trimming took 0 bases from V and 4 from J, leaving 8 bases between them. This CDR3 has 14 amino acids.

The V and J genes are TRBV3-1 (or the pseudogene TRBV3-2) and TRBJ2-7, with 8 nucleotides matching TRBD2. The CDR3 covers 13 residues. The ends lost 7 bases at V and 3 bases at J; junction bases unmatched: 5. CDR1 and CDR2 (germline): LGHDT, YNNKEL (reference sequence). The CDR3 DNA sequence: TGTGCCAGCACCACTAGCGGAATCTACGAGCAGTACTTC. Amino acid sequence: CASTTSGIYEQYF.

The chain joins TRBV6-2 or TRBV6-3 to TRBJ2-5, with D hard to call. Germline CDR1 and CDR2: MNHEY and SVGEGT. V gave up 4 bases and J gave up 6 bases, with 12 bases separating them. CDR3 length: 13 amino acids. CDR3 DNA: TGTGCCAGCAGTTCGCTCCCGCCTAAGACCCAGTACTTC. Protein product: CASSSLPPKTQYF.

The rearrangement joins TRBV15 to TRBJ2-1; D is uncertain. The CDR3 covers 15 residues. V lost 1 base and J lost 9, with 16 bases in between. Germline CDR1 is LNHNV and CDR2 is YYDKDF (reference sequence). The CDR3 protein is CATSRGVEVWGEQFF. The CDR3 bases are TGTGCCACCAGCAGAGGTGTAGAGGTTTGGGGTGAGCAGTTCTTC.

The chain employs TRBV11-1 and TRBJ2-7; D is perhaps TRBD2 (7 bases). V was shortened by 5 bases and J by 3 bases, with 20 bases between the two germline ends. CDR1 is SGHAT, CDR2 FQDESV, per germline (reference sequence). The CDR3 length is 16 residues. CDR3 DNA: TGTGCCAGCAGCGAGGGGGTCGGGAGGTTACTCTACGAGCAGTACTTC. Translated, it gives CASSEGVGRLLYEQYF.

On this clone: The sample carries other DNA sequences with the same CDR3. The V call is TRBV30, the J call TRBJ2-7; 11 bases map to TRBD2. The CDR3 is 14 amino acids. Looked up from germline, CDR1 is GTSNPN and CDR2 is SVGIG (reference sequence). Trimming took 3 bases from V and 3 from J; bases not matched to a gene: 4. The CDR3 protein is CAWSPGTSGYEQYF. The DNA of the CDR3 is TGTGCCTGGAGCCCCGGGACTAGCGGCTACGAGCAGTACTTC.